The rows below give T cell receptor beta chains drawn from one sample of a study of T cells in localized non-small cell lung cancer. The data were produced by immunoSEQ multiplex PCR, yet TCRdb's version contains in-frame clones alone and is incomplete. The sample comprises about 1,500 clones, around a quarter of which are singletons, and 37% rests with the top ten. The sample in question was normal lung tissue next to the tumor, obtained before any cancer treatment. The source of these receptors is a man between 40 and 75 years old with stage III lung adenocarcinoma. The CDR3 runs from the conserved cysteine through the conserved F or W. D genes are given only for firm matches. Not every row has a clone size; where given, it reads once, few, many or a size class.

V,D,length,J,size,CDR3,DNA
TRBV6-7,NA,11,TRBJ1-1,NA,CAVFRGAQGFF,TGTGCCGTGTTTCGGGGGGCCCAAGGTTTCTTT
TRBV19,NA,15,TRBJ2-7,NA,CASSHRGEGVLEQYF,TGTGCCAGTAGTCATCGGGGCGAGGGGGTACTCGAGCAGTACTTC
TRBV15,TRBD1,14,TRBJ2-5,NA,CATSLQGGSETQYF,TGTGCCACCAGTCTACAGGGGGGATCAGAGACCCAGTACTTC
TRBV12-5,NA,14,TRBJ2-5,NA,CASGSWDSEETQYF,TGTGCTAGTGGTTCCTGGGATTCGGAAGAGACCCAGTACTTC
TRBV11-3,NA,18,TRBJ2-1,medium-sized,CASSLKTGRADSYNEQFF,TGTGCCAGCAGCTTAAAGACAGGCCGAGCGGACTCCTACAATGAGCAGTTCTTC
TRBV19,NA,16,TRBJ1-1,NA,CASSPWGQGLGTEAFF,TGTGCCAGTAGTCCCTGGGGGCAGGGATTGGGGACTGAAGCTTTCTTT
TRBV25-1,TRBD2,15,TRBJ2-7,once,CASSGRSGMNYEQYF,TGTGCCAGCAGTGGCCGCAGCGGGATGAACTACGAGCAGTACTTC
TRBV6-8,NA,14,TRBJ1-5,NA,CASSYAPGNQPQHF,TGTGCCAGCAGTTACGCCCCAGGGAATCAGCCCCAGCATTTT
TRBV28,TRBD2,12,TRBJ2-7,few,CASSPPRGGQYF,TGTGCCAGCAGCCCACCGCGGGGGGGGCAGTACTTC
TRBV5-1,NA,14,TRBJ1-1,NA,CASSLVVGNTEAFF,TGCGCCAGCAGCTTGGTGGTTGGGAACACTGAAGCTTTCTTT
TRBV10-2,TRBD2,14,TRBJ2-1,NA,CASIVERGENEQFF,TGCGCCAGCATCGTTGAGCGGGGGGAAAATGAGCAGTTCTTC
TRBV29-1,TRBD1,13,TRBJ1-3,NA,CSGGTASGNTIYF,TGCAGCGGGGGGACAGCCTCTGGAAACACCATATATTTT
TRBV6-8,NA,12,TRBJ1-6,medium-sized,CASSDSATGLHF,TGTGCCAGCAGTGACTCGGCGACGGGACTCCACTTT
TRBV6-8,NA,14,TRBJ1-6,medium-sized,CASSWTQVGSPLHF,TGTGCCAGCAGTTGGACCCAAGTGGGGTCACCCCTCCACTTT
TRBV19,NA,15,TRBJ1-3,NA,CASMVGFDPGNTIYF,TGTGCCAGTATGGTCGGATTCGACCCGGGAAACACCATATATTTT
TRBV6-8,TRBD1,15,TRBJ1-2,few,CASRRLTGVDYGYTF,TGTGCCAGCAGGCGCTTGACAGGGGTGGACTATGGCTACACCTTC
TRBV5-1,NA,15,TRBJ1-1,NA,CASSDMTLGATEAFF,TGCGCCAGCAGCGACATGACCCTTGGGGCCACTGAAGCTTTCTTT
TRBV6-8,TRBD1,15,TRBJ1-1,NA,CASSYSGQGVPEAFF,TGTGCCAGCAGTTACTCAGGACAGGGTGTCCCTGAAGCTTTCTTT
TRBV9,NA,12,TRBJ2-3,few,CASSVSTDTQYF,TGTGCCAGCAGCGTAAGTACAGATACGCAGTATTTT
TRBV10-2,TRBD1,16,TRBJ2-2,NA,CASRADRGLMGGELFF,TGCGCCAGCAGGGCGGACAGGGGATTAATGGGCGGGGAGCTGTTTTTT
TRBV9,NA,12,TRBJ2-2,NA,CASSTRTGELFF,TGTGCCAGCAGCACTCGCACCGGGGAGCTGTTTTTT
TRBV6-8,TRBD2,14,TRBJ2-7,medium-sized,CASTRLAGSYEQYF,TGTGCCAGCACCAGACTAGCGGGGTCCTACGAGCAGTACTTC
TRBV11-3,TRBD1,17,TRBJ2-2,large,CASSPSRDRVGTGELFF,TGTGCCAGCAGCCCCTCCCGGGACAGGGTTGGCACCGGGGAGCTGTTTTTT
TRBV19,NA,14,TRBJ2-5,NA,CASSAGRLQETQYF,TGTGCCAGTAGTGCAGGACGGCTTCAAGAGACCCAGTACTTC
TRBV11-3,NA,17,TRBJ1-5,few,CASSFRGRETIDQPQHF,TGTGCCAGCAGCTTCAGGGGTCGGGAAACAATCGATCAGCCCCAGCATTTT
TRBV23-1,NA,13,TRBJ1-1,few,CASSSTGTTEAFF,TGCGCCAGCAGCTCCACAGGGACTACTGAAGCTTTCTTT
TRBV11-3,TRBD1,16,TRBJ1-2,NA,CASSLGGTGGGYGYTF,TGTGCCAGCAGCTTAGGTGGGACAGGGGGCGGCTATGGCTACACCTTC
TRBV9,NA,14,TRBJ2-7,few,CASSVDPSSYEQYF,TGTGCCAGCAGCGTAGACCCCAGCTCCTACGAGCAGTACTTC
TRBV5-1,TRBD1,14,TRBJ1-4,NA,CASSLTGGSEKLFF,TGCGCCAGCAGTCTTACAGGGGGCTCTGAAAAACTGTTTTTT
TRBV6-8,TRBD1,15,TRBJ1-2,NA,CASRAGDRESYGYTF,TGTGCCAGCAGAGCCGGGGACAGGGAGAGCTATGGCTACACCTTC
TRBV5-1,NA,15,TRBJ1-4,NA,CASSPSSTTNEKLFF,TGCGCCAGCAGCCCCTCGTCTACAACTAATGAAAAACTGTTTTTT
TRBV10-1,NA,13,TRBJ2-5,NA,CASSPQIQETQYF,TGCGCCAGCAGCCCCCAGATACAAGAGACCCAGTACTTC
TRBV10-2,NA,14,TRBJ1-2,NA,CASSEGQSNYGYTF,TGCGCCAGCAGTGAGGGGCAATCTAACTATGGCTACACCTTC
TRBV14,NA,15,TRBJ1-1,few,CASSRSGALNTEAFF,TGTGCCAGCAGCCGCTCGGGAGCCTTGAACACTGAAGCTTTCTTT
TRBV29-1,NA,14,TRBJ1-1,once,CSVEVGGGNTEAFF,TGCAGCGTTGAAGTAGGGGGGGGGAACACTGAAGCTTTCTTT
TRBV6-1,TRBD1,18,TRBJ1-5,NA,CASSEGLGGVYSNQPQHF,TGTGCCAGCAGTGAAGGACTAGGGGGCGTTTATAGCAATCAGCCCCAGCATTTT
TRBV19,NA,18,TRBJ2-1,NA,CASSIDFGPVGTRDEQFF,TGTGCCAGTAGTATAGATTTCGGACCCGTGGGGACAAGGGATGAGCAGTTCTTC
TRBV28,NA,13,TRBJ2-7,few,CASTLPSSYEQYF,TGTGCCAGCACTCTACCAAGCTCCTACGAGCAGTACTTC
TRBV18,NA,17,TRBJ1-5,NA,CASSPRPPGGSNQPQHF,TGTGCCAGCTCACCACGCCCCCCGGGGGGCAGCAATCAGCCCCAGCATTTT
TRBV6-8,NA,15,TRBJ2-7,NA,CASSYTTGTHYEQYF,TGTGCCAGCAGTTACACTACCGGGACACACTACGAGCAGTACTTC
TRBV11-3,TRBD2,14,TRBJ2-5,few,CASSYRLAVETQYF,TGTGCCAGCAGCTATAGACTAGCGGTGGAGACCCAGTACTTC
TRBV12-5,TRBD1,15,TRBJ2-3,NA,CASGRGTGASDTQYF,TGTGCTAGTGGTCGCGGGACAGGGGCGTCCGATACGCAGTATTTT
TRBV11-3,TRBD2,20,TRBJ2-2,few,CASSLSWGLAELAGSGELFF,TGTGCCAGCAGCTTATCATGGGGACTAGCGGAGCTTGCGGGGAGCGGGGAGCTGTTTTTT
TRBV9,NA,13,TRBJ1-5,few,CASRDTFNQPQHF,TGTGCCAGCAGAGACACCTTCAATCAGCCCCAGCATTTT
TRBV6-8,NA,13,TRBJ2-1,few,CAISRGVNNEQFF,TGTGCCATCAGTCGGGGAGTTAACAATGAGCAGTTCTTC
TRBV11-3,NA,15,TRBJ1-6,NA,CASSLAQGSNSPLHF,TGTGCCAGCAGCTTGGCCCAGGGGTCTAATTCACCCCTCCACTTT
TRBV28,NA,12,TRBJ2-3,NA,CASSLGADTQYF,TGTGCCAGCAGCCTCGGCGCAGATACGCAGTATTTT
TRBV6-7,TRBD1,16,TRBJ1-5,few,CASSEAHGRGNQPQHF,TGTGCCAGCAGTGAAGCGCACGGCAGGGGGAATCAGCCCCAGCATTTT
TRBV19,NA,13,TRBJ1-1,NA,CASRSTTYTEAFF,TGTGCCAGCCGCTCAACGACCTACACTGAAGCTTTCTTT
TRBV11-3,NA,16,TRBJ1-3,few,CASSLGGRSSGNTIYF,TGTGCCAGCAGCTTGGGGGGACGGAGCTCTGGAAACACCATATATTTT
TRBV29-1,NA,13,TRBJ2-5,NA,CSGRGFYQETQYF,TGCAGCGGGAGGGGGTTCTACCAAGAGACCCAGTACTTC
TRBV29-1,NA,14,TRBJ2-2,NA,CSVKSSGNTGELFF,TGCAGCGTTAAAAGTAGCGGTAACACCGGGGAGCTGTTTTTT
TRBV28,TRBD2,14,TRBJ2-7,large,CASRGAGLGYEQYF,TGTGCCAGCAGAGGAGCGGGACTTGGCTACGAGCAGTACTTC
TRBV18,TRBD1,14,TRBJ2-7,NA,CASSPGQGSYEQYF,TGTGCCAGCTCACCCGGACAGGGGTCCTACGAGCAGTACTTC
TRBV6-9,NA,11,TRBJ2-7,few,CASILAYEQYF,TGTGCCAGCATTCTCGCCTACGAGCAGTACTTC
TRBV19,NA,14,TRBJ2-4,NA,CASSPGTEKNIQYF,TGTGCCAGTAGTCCCGGGACGGAAAAAAACATTCAGTACTTC
TRBV19,TRBD2,13,TRBJ2-1,few,CASSPSGGNEQFF,TGTGCCAGTAGTCCTAGCGGGGGGAATGAGCAGTTCTTC
TRBV18,NA,12,TRBJ1-1,NA,CASSPGESEAFF,TGTGCCAGCTCACCGGGGGAAAGTGAAGCTTTCTTT